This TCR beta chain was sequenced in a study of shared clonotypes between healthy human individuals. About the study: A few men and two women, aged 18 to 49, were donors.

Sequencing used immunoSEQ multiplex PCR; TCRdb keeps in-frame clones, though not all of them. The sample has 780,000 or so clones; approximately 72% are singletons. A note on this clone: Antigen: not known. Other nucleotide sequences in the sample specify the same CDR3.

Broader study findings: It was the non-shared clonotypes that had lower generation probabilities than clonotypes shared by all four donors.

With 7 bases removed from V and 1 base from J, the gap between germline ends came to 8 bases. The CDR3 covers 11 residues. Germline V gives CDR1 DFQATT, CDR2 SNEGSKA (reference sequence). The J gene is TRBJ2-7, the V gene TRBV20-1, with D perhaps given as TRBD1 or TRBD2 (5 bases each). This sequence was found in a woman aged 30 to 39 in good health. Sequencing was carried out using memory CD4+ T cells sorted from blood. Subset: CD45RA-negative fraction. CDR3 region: CSGGSSYEQYF. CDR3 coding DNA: TGCAGTGGGGGGAGTTCCTACGAGCAGTACTTC.